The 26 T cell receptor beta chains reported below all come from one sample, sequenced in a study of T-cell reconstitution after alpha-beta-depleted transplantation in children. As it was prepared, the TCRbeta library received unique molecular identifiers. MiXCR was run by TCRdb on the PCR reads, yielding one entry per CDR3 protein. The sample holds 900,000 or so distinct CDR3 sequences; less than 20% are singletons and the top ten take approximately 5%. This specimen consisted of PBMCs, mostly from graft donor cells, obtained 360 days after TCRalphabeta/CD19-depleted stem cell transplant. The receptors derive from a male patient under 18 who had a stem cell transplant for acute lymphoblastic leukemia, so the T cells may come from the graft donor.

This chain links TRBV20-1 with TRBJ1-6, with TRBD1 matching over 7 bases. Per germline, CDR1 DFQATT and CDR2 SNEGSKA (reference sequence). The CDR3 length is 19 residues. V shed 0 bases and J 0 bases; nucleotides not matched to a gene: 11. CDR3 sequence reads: CSAREWDRDLSSYNSPLHF. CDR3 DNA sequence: TGCAGTGCTAGAGAGTGGGACAGAGATCTTAGCTCCTATAATTCACCCCTCCACTTT.

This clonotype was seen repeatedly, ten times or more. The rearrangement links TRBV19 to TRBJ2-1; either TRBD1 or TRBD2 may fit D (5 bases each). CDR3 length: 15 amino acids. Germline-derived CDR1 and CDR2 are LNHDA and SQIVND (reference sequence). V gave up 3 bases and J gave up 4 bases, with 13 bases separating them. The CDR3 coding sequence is TGTGCCAGTAGTATCTACGGGGACCATTACAATGAGCAGTTCTTC. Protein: CASSIYGDHYNEQFF. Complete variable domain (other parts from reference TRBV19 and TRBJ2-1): DGGITQSPKYLFRKEGQNVTLSCEQNLNHDAMYWYRQDPGQGLRLIYYSQIVNDFQKGDIAEGYSVSREKKESFPLTVTSAQKNPTAFYLCASSIYGDHYNEQFFGPGTRLTVL.

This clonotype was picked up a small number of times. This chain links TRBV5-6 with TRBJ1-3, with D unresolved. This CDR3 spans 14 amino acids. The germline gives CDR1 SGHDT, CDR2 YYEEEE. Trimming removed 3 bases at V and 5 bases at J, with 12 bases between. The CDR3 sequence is CASSYRTPRNTIYF. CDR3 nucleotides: TGTGCCAGCAGCTATCGGACGCCAAGAAACACCATATATTTT. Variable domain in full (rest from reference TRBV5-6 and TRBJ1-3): DAGVTQSPTHLIKTRGQQVTLRCSPKSGHDTVSWYQQALGQGPQFIFQYYEEEERQRGNFPDRFSGHQFPNYSSELNVNALLLGDSALYLCASSYRTPRNTIYFGEGSWLTVV.

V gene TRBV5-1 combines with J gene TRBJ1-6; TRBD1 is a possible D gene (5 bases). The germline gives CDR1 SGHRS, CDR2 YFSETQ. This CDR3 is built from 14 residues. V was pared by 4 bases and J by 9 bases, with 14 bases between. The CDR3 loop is CASSTGAVGSPLHF. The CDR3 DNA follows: TGCGCCAGCAGCACAGGAGCAGTGGGTTCACCCCTCCACTTT.

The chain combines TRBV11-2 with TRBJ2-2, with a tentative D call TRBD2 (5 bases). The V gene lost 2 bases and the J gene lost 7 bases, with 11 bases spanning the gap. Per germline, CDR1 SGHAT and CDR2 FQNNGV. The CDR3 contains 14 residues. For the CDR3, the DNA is TGTGCCAGCAGCTTAAGAGTCCGGGGCGGGGAGCTGTTTTTT. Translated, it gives CASSLRVRGGELFF. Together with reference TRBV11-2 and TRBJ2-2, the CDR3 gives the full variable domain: EAGVAQSPRYKIIEKRQSVAFWCNPISGHATLYWYQQILGQGPKLLIQFQNNGVVDDSQLPKDRFSAERLKGVDSTLKIQPAKLEDSAVYLCASSLRVRGGELFFGEGSRLTVL.

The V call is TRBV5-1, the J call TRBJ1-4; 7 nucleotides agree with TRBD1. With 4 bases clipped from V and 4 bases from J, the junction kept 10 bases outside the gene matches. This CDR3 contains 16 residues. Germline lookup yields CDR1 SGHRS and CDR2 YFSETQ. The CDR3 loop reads CASSILYSGGNEKLFF. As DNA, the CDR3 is TGCGCCAGCAGCATATTATACTCAGGGGGTAATGAAAAACTGTTTTTT.

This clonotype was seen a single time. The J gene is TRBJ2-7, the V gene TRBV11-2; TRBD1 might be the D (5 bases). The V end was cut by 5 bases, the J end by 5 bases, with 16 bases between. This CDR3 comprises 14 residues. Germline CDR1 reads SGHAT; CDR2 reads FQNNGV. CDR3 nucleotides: TGTGCCAGCAGCAACGGACAAAGTTTCGACGAGCAGTACTTC. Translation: CASSNGQSFDEQYF.

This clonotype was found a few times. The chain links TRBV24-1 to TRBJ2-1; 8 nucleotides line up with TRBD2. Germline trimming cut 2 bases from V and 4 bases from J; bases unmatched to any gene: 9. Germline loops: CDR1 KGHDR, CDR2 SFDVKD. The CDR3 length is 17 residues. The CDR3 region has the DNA TGTGCCACCAGTGATTGGACTAGCTTCGGCACTTACAATGAGCAGTTCTTC. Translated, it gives CATSDWTSFGTYNEQFF.

The CDR3 sequence is CASALVVGLAGDEQYF. The CDR3 coding sequence is TGTGCTAGTGCCCTGGTGGTGGGACTAGCGGGAGACGAGCAGTACTTC. The rearrangement joins TRBV12-5 to TRBJ2-7, with 14 bases fitting TRBD2. Germline CDR1 reads LGHNT; CDR2 reads FRNRAP. V shed 7 bases and J 5 bases; nucleotides not matched to a gene: 10. The CDR3 covers 16 residues.

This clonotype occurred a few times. CDR3 coding DNA: TGCGCCAGCAGCCAATTCGGGGGAGCAGGGGGCTACGAGCAGTACTTC. Its translation is CASSQFGGAGGYEQYF. The chain uses TRBV4-1 and TRBJ2-7; maybe TRBD1 (7 bases). Trimming removed 2 bases from V and 3 bases from J, with 17 bases in between. The CDR3 has 16 residues. CDR1 MGHRA and CDR2 YSYEKL come from the germline V gene.

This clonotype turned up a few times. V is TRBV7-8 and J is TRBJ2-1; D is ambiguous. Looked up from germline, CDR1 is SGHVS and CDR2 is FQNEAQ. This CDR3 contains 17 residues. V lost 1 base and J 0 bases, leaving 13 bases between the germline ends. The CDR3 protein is CASSLDSRVHSYNEQFF. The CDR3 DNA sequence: TGTGCCAGCAGCTTAGACAGTCGAGTTCACTCCTACAATGAGCAGTTCTTC.

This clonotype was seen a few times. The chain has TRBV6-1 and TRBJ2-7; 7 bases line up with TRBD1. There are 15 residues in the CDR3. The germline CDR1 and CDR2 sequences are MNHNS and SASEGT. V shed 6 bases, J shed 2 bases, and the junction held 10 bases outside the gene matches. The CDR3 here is CASSLNLGQTYEQYF. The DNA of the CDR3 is TGTGCCAGCAGCCTAAACCTGGGACAGACCTACGAGCAGTACTTC.

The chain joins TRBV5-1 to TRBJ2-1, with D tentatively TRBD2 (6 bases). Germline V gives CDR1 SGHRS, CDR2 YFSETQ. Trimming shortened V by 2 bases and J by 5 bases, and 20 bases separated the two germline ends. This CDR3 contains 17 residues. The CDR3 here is CASSFYSTGGTNNEQFF. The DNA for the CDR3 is TGCGCCAGCAGCTTCTATTCGACTGGGGGGACGAACAATGAGCAGTTCTTC. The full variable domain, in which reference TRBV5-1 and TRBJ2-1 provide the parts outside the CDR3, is KAGVTQTPRYLIKTRGQQVTLSCSPISGHRSVSWYQQTPGQGLQFLFEYFSETQRNKGNFPGRFSGRQFSNSRSEMNVSTLELGDSALYLCASSFYSTGGTNNEQFFGPGTRLTVL.

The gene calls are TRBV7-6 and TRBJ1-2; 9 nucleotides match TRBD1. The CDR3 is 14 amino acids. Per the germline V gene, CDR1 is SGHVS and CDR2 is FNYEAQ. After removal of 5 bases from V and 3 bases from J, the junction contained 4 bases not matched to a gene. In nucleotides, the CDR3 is TGTGCCAGCAGCCCGACAGGGGGACACTATGGCTACACCTTC. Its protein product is CASSPTGGHYGYTF.

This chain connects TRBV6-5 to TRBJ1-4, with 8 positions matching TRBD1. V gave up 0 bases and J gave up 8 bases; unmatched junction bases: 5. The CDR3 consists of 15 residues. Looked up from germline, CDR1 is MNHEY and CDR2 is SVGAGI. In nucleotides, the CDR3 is TGTGCCAGCAGTTACTCCAGGGGGCTGGGCGAAAAACTGTTTTTT. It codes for CASSYSRGLGEKLFF.

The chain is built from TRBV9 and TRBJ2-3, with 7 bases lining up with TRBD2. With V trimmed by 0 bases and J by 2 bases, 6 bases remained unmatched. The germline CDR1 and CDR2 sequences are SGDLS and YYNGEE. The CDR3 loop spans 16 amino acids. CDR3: CASSVAPAGYTDTQYF. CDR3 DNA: TGTGCCAGCAGCGTAGCCCCAGCGGGATACACAGATACGCAGTATTTT.

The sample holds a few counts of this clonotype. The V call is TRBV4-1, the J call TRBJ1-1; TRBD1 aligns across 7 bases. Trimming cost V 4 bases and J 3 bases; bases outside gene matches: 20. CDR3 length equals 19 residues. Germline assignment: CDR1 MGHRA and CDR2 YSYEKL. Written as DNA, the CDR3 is TGCGCCAGCAGCCCTAGACAGGGAATTGGAGTGCTAGGCGACACTGAAGCTTTCTTT. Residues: CASSPRQGIGVLGDTEAFF.

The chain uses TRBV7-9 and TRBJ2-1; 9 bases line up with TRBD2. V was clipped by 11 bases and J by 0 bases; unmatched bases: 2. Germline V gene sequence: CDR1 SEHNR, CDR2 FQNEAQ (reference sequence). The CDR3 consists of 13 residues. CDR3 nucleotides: TGTGCCGGCGGGAGGGCCTCCTACAATGAGCAGTTCTTC. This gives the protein CAGGRASYNEQFF.

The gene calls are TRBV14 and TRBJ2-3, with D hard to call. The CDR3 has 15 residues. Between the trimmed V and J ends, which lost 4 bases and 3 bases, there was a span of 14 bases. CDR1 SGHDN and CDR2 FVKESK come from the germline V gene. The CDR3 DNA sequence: TGTGCCAGCAGCCCCGGACGGATTATGACAGATACGCAGTATTTT. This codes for CASSPGRIMTDTQYF.

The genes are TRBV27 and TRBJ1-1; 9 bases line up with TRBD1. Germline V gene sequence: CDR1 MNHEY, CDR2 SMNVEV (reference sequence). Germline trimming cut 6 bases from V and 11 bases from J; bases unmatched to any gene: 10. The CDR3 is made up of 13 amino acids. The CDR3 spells CASRHRTGATAFF. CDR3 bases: TGTGCCAGCAGACATAGGACAGGGGCGACGGCTTTCTTT.

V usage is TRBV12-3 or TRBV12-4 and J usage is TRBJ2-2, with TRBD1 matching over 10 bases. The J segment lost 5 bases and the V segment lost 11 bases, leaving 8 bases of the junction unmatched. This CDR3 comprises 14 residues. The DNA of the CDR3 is TGTGCCTTTTGGGGGACAGGGGAGACCGGGGAGCTGTTTTTT. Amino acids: CAFWGTGETGELFF.

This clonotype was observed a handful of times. The CDR3 DNA sequence: TGTGCCACCAGCAGTACTAGCGGGAAGGGCGAGCAGTACTTC. Residues: CATSSTSGKGEQYF. The V gene is TRBV15, the J gene TRBJ2-7; 10 bases align to TRBD2. V was clipped by 3 bases and J by 6 bases; unmatched bases: 5. Looked up from germline, CDR1 is LNHNV and CDR2 is YYDKDF (reference sequence). This CDR3 is built from 14 residues.

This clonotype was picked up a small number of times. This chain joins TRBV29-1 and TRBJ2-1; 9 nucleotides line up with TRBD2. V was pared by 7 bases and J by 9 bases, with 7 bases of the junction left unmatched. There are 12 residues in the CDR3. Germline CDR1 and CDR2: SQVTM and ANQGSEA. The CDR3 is CSARSGRGEQFF. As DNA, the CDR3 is TGCAGCGCCCGTAGCGGGAGAGGTGAGCAGTTCTTC.

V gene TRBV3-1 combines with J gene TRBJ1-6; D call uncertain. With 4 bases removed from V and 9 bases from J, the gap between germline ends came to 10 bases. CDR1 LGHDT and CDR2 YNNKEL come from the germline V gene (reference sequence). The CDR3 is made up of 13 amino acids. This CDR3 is CASSPQRGSPLHF. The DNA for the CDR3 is TGTGCCAGCAGCCCCCAACGGGGTTCACCCCTCCACTTT.

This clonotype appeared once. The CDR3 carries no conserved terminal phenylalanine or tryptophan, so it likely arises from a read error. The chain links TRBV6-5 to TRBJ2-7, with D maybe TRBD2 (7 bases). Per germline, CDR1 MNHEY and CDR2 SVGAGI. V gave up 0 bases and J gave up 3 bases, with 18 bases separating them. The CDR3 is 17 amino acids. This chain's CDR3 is CASSYSGGRIAFYEQYL. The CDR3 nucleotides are TGTGCCAGCAGTTACTCCGGGGGGCGAATTGCTTTCTACGAGCAGTACCTC.

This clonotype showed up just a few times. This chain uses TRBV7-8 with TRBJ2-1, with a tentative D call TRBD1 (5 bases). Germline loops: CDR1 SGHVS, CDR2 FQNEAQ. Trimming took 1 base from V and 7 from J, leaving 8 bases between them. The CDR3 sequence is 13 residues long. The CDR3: CASSLDQGNEQFF. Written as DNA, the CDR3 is TGTGCCAGCAGCTTAGATCAGGGAAATGAGCAGTTCTTC.